The 23 T cell receptor beta chains in this list originate from one sample, sequenced in a study of tumor-infiltrating lymphocytes in primary liver carcinoma. Scientists recovered RNA and DNA together from approximately 20-30 mg of unsorted bulk tissue. Constant-region priming of approximately 500 ng total RNA yielded TCR beta cDNA. ARM-PCR was slightly modified, and three nested multiplex PCR rounds with it gave rise to the TCR beta libraries. Primers for the first two PCR rounds were TRBV1-TRBV30 forward primers and a C-beta reverse primer (roughly 10 cycles per round). Each CDR3 protein gets one entry after TCRdb re-called the multiplex PCR reads with MiXCR. The sample yields about 100,000 distinct CDR3 sequences, almost 70% seen once. Sequenced material: liver tumor tissue from sampling region 5. The subset here: tumor region T5, tumor centre. The receptors were gathered from an older woman with primary liver carcinoma and hepatitis B virus infection.

The table lists this clonotype with a few counts. At one boundary the junction diverges from the germline segment, which might be a read error. This chain joins TRBV11-2 and TRBJ2-1, with 8 bases matching TRBD2. The CDR3 extends over 14 amino acids. Germline lookup yields CDR1 SGHAT and CDR2 FQNNGV. The CDR3 bases are TGTGCCTGCAGACTCAGCGGGAGCCGCAATGAGCAGTTCTTC. Amino acid sequence: CACRLSGSRNEQFF.

The chain links TRBV28 to TRBJ2-5; TRBD2 matches at 9 bases. V shed 5 bases and J 7 bases; nucleotides not matched to a gene: 14. In germline, CDR1 is MDHEN, CDR2 SYDVKM. The CDR3 totals 16 residues. In DNA, the CDR3 is TGTGCCAGCAGTCCCCTAGCGGGAACCGCCATGCGGACCCAGTACTTC. It specifies CASSPLAGTAMRTQYF.

About this clonotype: This likely comes from a read error, as the CDR3 has no conserved phenylalanine or tryptophan at its end. The chain is built from TRBV4-1 and TRBJ1-6, with D uncertain. The CDR3 loop spans 14 amino acids. The V end was cut by 3 bases, the J end by 8 bases, with 11 bases between. CDR1 is MGHRA, CDR2 YSYEKL, per germline. CDR3 nucleotides: TGCGCCAGCAGCCAGGGATGGATTGATTCACCCCTCCACTCT. It yields the protein CASSQGWIDSPLHS.

Comment on this clonotype: In this CDR3 the conserved last residue, phenylalanine or tryptophan, is missing, so a read error is likely. The chain carries TRBV2 and TRBJ2-1, with TRBD2 matching over 8 bases. CDR1 is SNHLY, CDR2 FYNNEI, per germline. CDR3 length: 14 amino acids. After removal of 6 bases from V and 4 bases from J, the junction contained 5 bases not matched to a gene. This CDR3 is CASRWTSRYNEQFL. The DNA of the CDR3 is TGTGCCAGCAGATGGACTAGCAGGTACAATGAGCAGTTCTTA.

In regard to this clonotype: One end of the junction fails to match germline, which may point to a read error. The chain carries TRBV6-1 and TRBJ2-7; either TRBD1 or TRBD2 may fit D (5 bases each). The CDR3 extends over 14 amino acids. Per germline, CDR1 MNHNS and CDR2 SASEGT. The CDR3 sequence is CASMSVRDAYEQYF. The DNA of the CDR3 is TGTGCCAGCATGTCAGTACGGGACGCCTACGAGCAGTATTTC.

A note on this clonotype: The CDR3 ends on some other residue instead of the conserved phenylalanine or tryptophan, so this is likely a read error. No DNA is shown, since the ends of the CDR3 on it are uncertain; the CDR3 is the one TCRdb lists. The chain links TRBV12-3 or TRBV12-4 to TRBJ2-7. The length of the CDR3 is 12 amino acids, counting both ends. The CDR3 reads CASSFSYGWWYI.

In regard to this clonotype: The junction and the germline gene differ at one end; a read error may be behind it. This chain links TRBV11-2 with TRBJ2-7; TRBD2 might be the D (5 bases). Per germline, CDR1 SGHAT and CDR2 FQNNGV. The CDR3 length is 15 residues. CDR3 coding DNA: TGTTCCAGCGGCTTAGACCCAGGCCATACGTCCGAGCTGTACTTC. This codes for CSSGLDPGHTSELYF.

A remark on this clonotype: A read error may explain this, as a much larger clone is one base away. The chain is built from TRBV28 and TRBJ2-7, with 8 bases lining up with TRBD1. Germline CDR1 reads MDHEN; CDR2 reads SYDVKM. This CDR3 has 14 amino acids. Unmatched junction bases numbered 9, after V lost 8 bases and J lost 3 bases. The CDR3 coding sequence is TGTGCCAGCGCGAGTACAGGGGGTCTCTACGAGCAGTACTTC. Protein sequence: CASASTGGLYEQYF.

Only a few counts were recorded for this clonotype. With a much larger clone just one base away, this may be a read error. The chain joins TRBV7-9 to TRBJ2-1; 8 bases fit TRBD2. The germline CDR1 and CDR2 sequences are SEHNR and FQNEAQ (reference sequence). The CDR3 extends over 16 amino acids. The CDR3 reads CTSSLWAGGIQVEQFF. CDR3 nucleotide sequence: TGTACCAGCAGCTTATGGGCGGGGGGCATACAAGTTGAGCAGTTCTTC.

The V and J genes are TRBV12-3 or TRBV12-4 and TRBJ1-1, with D unclear. Trimming pared 4 bases from V and 10 bases from J, leaving 10 bases between. The CDR3 length is 11 residues. This chain's CDR3 is CASSSGAVAFF. The DNA for the CDR3 is TGTGCCAGCAGTTCAGGTGCTGTAGCTTTCTTT.

The chain employs TRBV4-2 and TRBJ1-2; D possibly corresponds to TRBD1 (6 bases). The CDR3 extends over 15 amino acids. CDR1 and CDR2 (germline): LGHNA, YNFKEQ. V lost 0 bases and J 7 bases, leaving 15 bases between the germline ends. The CDR3 sequence is CASSQEGGPHCGYTF. The DNA for the CDR3 is TGTGCCAGCAGCCAAGAAGGGGGTCCTCATTGTGGCTACACCTTC.

This sequence joins TRBV5-1 and TRBJ1-5; D is undetermined. The germline V gene encodes CDR1 SGHRS and CDR2 YFSETQ. CDR3 length: 17 amino acids. The V gene lost 0 bases and the J gene lost 1 base, with 14 bases spanning the gap. CDR3 coding DNA: TGCGCCAGCAGCTTGGAGCAGAGTCGGAGGAGCAATCAGCCCCAGCATTTT. Translating it yields CASSLEQSRRSNQPQHF.

Notes on this clonotype: A much larger clone is a single base away; this may be a read error. This CDR3 reads CASSPQRETKNIQYF. The CDR3 region has the DNA TGTGCCAGCAGTCCCCAGCGGGAGACCAAAAACATTCAGTACTTC. The chain uses TRBV12-3 or TRBV12-4 and TRBJ2-4; 8 positions agree with TRBD2. Unmatched junction bases numbered 5, after V lost 5 bases and J lost 2 bases. This CDR3 contains 15 residues.

In this sample, this clonotype turned up a few times. Just one base apart from a much larger clone, this may be a read error. The chain combines TRBV6-6 with TRBJ2-7; 9 nucleotides line up with TRBD1. With 5 bases clipped from V and 2 bases from J, the junction kept 16 bases outside the gene matches. CDR3 length: 18 amino acids. The germline V gene has CDR1 MNHNY and CDR2 SVGAGI (reference sequence). The CDR3 loop is CASSDPRRDRVSPYEQYF. In DNA form, the CDR3 reads TGTGCCAGCAGTGACCCCAGACGGGACAGGGTGAGCCCCTACGAGCAGTACTTC.

Points on this clonotype: This could be a read error, since a much larger clone is one nucleotide away. This sequence joins TRBV28 and TRBJ2-7; D is unresolved. Germline CDR1 and CDR2: MDHEN and SYDVKM. There are 11 residues in the CDR3. DNA of the CDR3: TGTGCCAGCCAGAATACCTACAAGCAGTACTTC. Amino acid sequence: CASQNTYKQYF.

The sample holds a few counts of this clonotype. One end of the junction varies from germline; a read error may be responsible. The chain carries TRBV6-1 and TRBJ1-1; 7 bases agree with TRBD1. The germline gives CDR1 MNHNS, CDR2 SASEGT. This CDR3 spans 15 amino acids. CDR3 coding DNA: TGTGCCAGCAGTGTCGGAGACAGGGTGAACACTGAAGCTCTCTTT. Protein product: CASSVGDRVNTEALF.

V and J are TRBV18 and TRBJ2-7, with D unresolved. The CDR3 is 12 residues long. Trimming cost V 2 bases and J 3 bases, with 5 bases left between them. Per the germline V gene, CDR1 is KGHSH and CDR2 is LQKENI. In nucleotides, the CDR3 is TGTGCCAGCTCACCAGAAAGCTACGAGCAGTACTTC. It codes for CASSPESYEQYF.

This clonotype was counted ten times or more. The CDR3 sequence is CASSAGLAGNEQFF. Written as DNA, the CDR3 is TGCGCCAGCAGCGCCGGACTAGCGGGAAATGAGCAGTTCTTC. The chain links TRBV5-1 to TRBJ2-1, with 12 nucleotides matching TRBD2. Germline values: CDR1 SGHRS, CDR2 YFSETQ. V was clipped by 4 bases and J by 7 bases; unmatched bases: 3. The CDR3 consists of 14 residues. The whole variable domain, filled in from reference TRBV5-1 and TRBJ2-1, reads KAGVTQTPRYLIKTRGQQVTLSCSPISGHRSVSWYQQTPGQGLQFLFEYFSETQRNKGNFPGRFSGRQFSNSRSEMNVSTLELGDSALYLCASSAGLAGNEQFFGPGTRLTVL.

With respect to this clonotype: Without the conserved terminal phenylalanine or tryptophan, this CDR3 likely stems from a read error. V is TRBV11-2 and J is TRBJ2-7; 7 nucleotides agree with TRBD2. CDR1 is SGHAT and CDR2 is FQNNGV in the germline V gene. The CDR3 is made up of 13 amino acids. For the CDR3, the DNA is TGTGTCAGCAGCTTTCAGCCCGGGGGGGAGCAGTACATC. Amino acid sequence: CVSSFQPGGEQYI.

As for this clonotype: A read error is possible here, since a much larger clone lies one base away. The genes are TRBV12-3 or TRBV12-4 and TRBJ2-1; 14 nucleotides line up with TRBD2. This CDR3 has 17 residues. V shed 5 bases and J 6 bases; nucleotides not matched to a gene: 9. CDR3 loop: CASSLTSGRAYCNEQFF. The CDR3 DNA sequence: TGTGCCAGCAGTCTGACTAGCGGGAGGGCCTACTGCAATGAGCAGTTCTTC.

The V call is TRBV6-5, the J call TRBJ2-3; 9 nucleotides line up with TRBD2. Germline lookup yields CDR1 MNHEY and CDR2 SVGAGI. CDR3 length equals 15 residues. V gave up 10 bases and J gave up 5 bases; unmatched junction bases: 13. CDR3 bases: TGTGCCATACCAGTGAGTAGCGGGAGAGGAGATACGCAGTATTTT. Translated, it gives CAIPVSSGRGDTQYF.

In regard to this clonotype: An end of the junction differs from the germline gene, which may be a read error. This sequence joins TRBV11-2 and TRBJ2-1; the match to TRBD2 covers 9 bases. Germline loops: CDR1 SGHAT, CDR2 FQNNGV. The CDR3 sequence is 17 residues long. CDR3 loop: CASSGRLAEGPGDEQFF. The CDR3 DNA sequence: TGTGCTAGCAGCGGGAGACTAGCGGAAGGGCCGGGGGATGAGCAGTTCTTC.

This clonotype was counted only a few times. This may be a read error: a much more frequent sequence differs by one nucleotide. The V and J genes are TRBV5-4 and TRBJ1-4, with D possibly matching TRBD1 (5 bases). The CDR3 runs 17 residues. Per germline, CDR1 SGHNT and CDR2 YYREEE (reference sequence). In DNA, the CDR3 is TGTGCCAGCAGCTTGGACGCCCCGGGCAGGGCTAATGAAAGACTGTTTTTT. Translation: CASSLDAPGRANERLFF.